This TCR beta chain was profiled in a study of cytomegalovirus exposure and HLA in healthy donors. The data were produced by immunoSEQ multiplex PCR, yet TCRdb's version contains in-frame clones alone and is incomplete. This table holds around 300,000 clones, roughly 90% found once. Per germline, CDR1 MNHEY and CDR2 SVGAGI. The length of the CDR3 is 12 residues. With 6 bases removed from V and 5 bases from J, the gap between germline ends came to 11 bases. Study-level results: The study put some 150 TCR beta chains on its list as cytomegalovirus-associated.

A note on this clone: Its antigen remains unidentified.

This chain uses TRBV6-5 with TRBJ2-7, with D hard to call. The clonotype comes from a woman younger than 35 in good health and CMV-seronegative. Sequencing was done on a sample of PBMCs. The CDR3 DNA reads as TGTGCCAGCAGCAGCCCTAGAAACGAGCAGTACTTC. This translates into CASSSPRNEQYF.